The rows below give T cell receptor beta chains drawn from one sample of a study of shared clonotypes between healthy human individuals. This table comes from immunoSEQ multiplex PCR, and its TCRdb copy is limited to in-frame clones, with some not included. The table records approximately 590,000 clones, nearly 97% of them present only once. Input material: naive CD8+ T cells sorted from blood. These receptors were collected from a woman younger than 45 in good health. The CDR3 runs from the conserved cysteine through the conserved F or W. A D gene is named only where the DNA matches it firmly. Some rows have no size entry. The others give once, few or many, or a class for an expanded clone.

V gene: TRBV6-6
D gene: NA
clone size: NA
J gene: TRBJ2-7
CDR3 protein: CASSYDGYEQYF
CDR3 DNA: TGTGCCAGCAGTTACGATGGCTACGAGCAGTACTTC

V gene: TRBV19
D gene: NA
clone size: NA
J gene: TRBJ2-7
CDR3 protein: CASIGTSSYEQYF
CDR3 DNA: TGTGCCAGTATAGGGACGTCCTCCTACGAGCAGTACTTC

V gene: TRBV28
D gene: NA
clone size: NA
J gene: TRBJ2-1
CDR3 protein: CASKVAGRHNEQFF
CDR3 DNA: TGTGCCAGCAAGGTAGCAGGTCGACACAATGAGCAGTTCTTC

V gene: TRBV4-2
D gene: TRBD2
clone size: NA
J gene: TRBJ2-4
CDR3 protein: CASSQAWSGSSKNIQYF
CDR3 DNA: TGTGCCAGCAGCCAAGCTTGGAGCGGGAGTTCCAAAAACATTCAGTACTTC

V gene: TRBV27
D gene: TRBD2
clone size: NA
J gene: TRBJ2-7
CDR3 protein: CASSFTSGRAEQYF
CDR3 DNA: TGTGCCAGCAGTTTCACTAGCGGGAGAGCCGAGCAGTACTTC

V gene: TRBV28
D gene: TRBD1
clone size: NA
J gene: TRBJ2-7
CDR3 protein: CAISDQGAWYEQYF
CDR3 DNA: TGTGCCATCTCCGACCAGGGGGCTTGGTACGAGCAGTACTTC

V gene: TRBV21-1
D gene: NA
clone size: NA
J gene: TRBJ2-7
CDR3 protein: CASKDRGRPYEQYF
CDR3 DNA: TGTGCCAGCAAAGACAGGGGCCGACCCTACGAGCAGTACTTC

V gene: TRBV27
D gene: NA
clone size: NA
J gene: TRBJ1-4
CDR3 protein: CASSLGRTNEKLFF
CDR3 DNA: TGTGCCAGCAGTTTAGGCCGAACTAATGAAAAACTGTTTTTT

V gene: TRBV5-4
D gene: NA
clone size: once
J gene: TRBJ2-5
CDR3 protein: CASSLSEQETQYF
CDR3 DNA: TGTGCCAGCAGCTTGTCGGAACAAGAGACCCAGTACTTC

V gene: TRBV7-9
D gene: NA
clone size: NA
J gene: TRBJ2-3
CDR3 protein: CASSPSGAGTDTQYF
CDR3 DNA: TGTGCCAGCAGCCCGTCCGGAGCGGGCACAGATACGCAGTATTTT

V gene: TRBV29-1
D gene: NA
clone size: NA
J gene: TRBJ2-7
CDR3 protein: CSVLQDYEQYF
CDR3 DNA: TGCAGCGTTTTACAGGACTACGAGCAGTACTTC

V gene: TRBV6-5
D gene: TRBD2
clone size: NA
J gene: TRBJ2-1
CDR3 protein: CASSYSAGVVWNEQFF
CDR3 DNA: TGTGCCAGCAGTTACTCAGCGGGAGTGGTTTGGAATGAGCAGTTCTTC

V gene: TRBV28
D gene: NA
clone size: NA
J gene: TRBJ2-7
CDR3 protein: CASSFGTSWYF
CDR3 DNA: TGTGCCAGCAGTTTTGGTACTAGCTGGTACTTC

V gene: TRBV6-1
D gene: NA
clone size: NA
J gene: TRBJ2-2
CDR3 protein: CASSTRNTGELFF
CDR3 DNA: TGTGCCAGCAGTACTCGCAACACCGGGGAGCTGTTTTTT

V gene: TRBV5-1
D gene: NA
clone size: NA
J gene: TRBJ2-7
CDR3 protein: CASSLAGHEQYF
CDR3 DNA: TGCGCCAGCAGCTTGGCCGGCCACGAGCAGTACTTC

V gene: TRBV27
D gene: NA
clone size: NA
J gene: TRBJ1-3
CDR3 protein: CASGPTGSSGNTIYF
CDR3 DNA: TGTGCCAGCGGCCCCACAGGGAGCTCTGGAAACACCATATATTTT

V gene: TRBV10-3
D gene: TRBD1
clone size: NA
J gene: TRBJ1-2
CDR3 protein: CAISETRQGRTNYGYTF
CDR3 DNA: TGTGCCATCAGTGAGACGAGACAGGGCCGAACTAACTATGGCTACACCTTC

V gene: TRBV7-2
D gene: TRBD2
clone size: NA
J gene: TRBJ2-7
CDR3 protein: CASSSLAGSSYEQYF
CDR3 DNA: TGTGCCAGCAGCTCCTTAGCGGGAAGCTCCTACGAGCAGTACTTC

V gene: TRBV13
D gene: NA
clone size: NA
J gene: TRBJ2-3
CDR3 protein: CASSTLDTQYF
CDR3 DNA: TGTGCCAGCAGCACGTTGGATACGCAGTATTTT

V gene: TRBV7-8
D gene: NA
clone size: NA
J gene: TRBJ2-3
CDR3 protein: CASSREVGFSTDTQYF
CDR3 DNA: TGTGCCAGCAGCAGAGAGGTGGGATTTAGCACAGATACGCAGTATTTT

V gene: TRBV7-2
D gene: TRBD1
clone size: NA
J gene: TRBJ2-7
CDR3 protein: CASSPKTGALVSYEQYF
CDR3 DNA: TGTGCCAGCAGCCCGAAGACAGGGGCTCTCGTCTCCTACGAGCAGTACTTC

V gene: TRBV7-6
D gene: NA
clone size: NA
J gene: TRBJ1-1
CDR3 protein: CASSLMGMNTEAFF
CDR3 DNA: TGTGCCAGCAGCTTGATGGGTATGAACACTGAAGCTTTCTTT

V gene: TRBV5-4
D gene: TRBD2
clone size: NA
J gene: TRBJ2-3
CDR3 protein: CASSLDNLAVTDTQYF
CDR3 DNA: TGTGCCAGCAGCTTAGATAATCTAGCGGTCACAGATACGCAGTATTTT

V gene: TRBV28
D gene: NA
clone size: NA
J gene: TRBJ2-5
CDR3 protein: CATSTLYQETQYF
CDR3 DNA: TGTGCCACCTCGACTTTATACCAAGAGACCCAGTACTTC

V gene: TRBV6-1
D gene: TRBD2
clone size: NA
J gene: TRBJ2-7
CDR3 protein: CASSALAGTYEQYF
CDR3 DNA: TGTGCCAGCAGTGCATTAGCGGGGACCTACGAGCAGTACTTC

V gene: TRBV13
D gene: NA
clone size: NA
J gene: TRBJ2-7
CDR3 protein: CASSFYGGGGTYEQYF
CDR3 DNA: TGTGCCAGCAGCTTCTATGGGGGAGGCGGGACCTACGAGCAGTACTTC

V gene: TRBV11-2
D gene: TRBD1
clone size: NA
J gene: TRBJ2-7
CDR3 protein: CASSSPGQAREQYF
CDR3 DNA: TGTGCCAGCAGCTCCCCGGGACAGGCAAGAGAGCAGTACTTC

V gene: TRBV28
D gene: NA
clone size: NA
J gene: TRBJ2-7
CDR3 protein: CASAEGGAEQYF
CDR3 DNA: TGTGCCAGCGCGGAGGGGGGCGCCGAGCAGTACTTC

V gene: TRBV28
D gene: NA
clone size: NA
J gene: TRBJ2-1
CDR3 protein: CASSLALQYYNEQFF
CDR3 DNA: TGTGCCAGCAGTTTGGCTCTGCAATACTACAATGAGCAGTTCTTC

V gene: TRBV2
D gene: TRBD1
clone size: NA
J gene: TRBJ1-1
CDR3 protein: CASTDREAFF
CDR3 DNA: TGTGCCAGCACGGACAGGGAGGCTTTCTTT

V gene: TRBV5-8
D gene: TRBD2
clone size: NA
J gene: TRBJ2-7
CDR3 protein: CASSLGVTSGNYEQYF
CDR3 DNA: TGTGCCAGCAGCTTGGGGGTCACTAGCGGGAACTACGAGCAGTACTTC

V gene: TRBV7-9
D gene: NA
clone size: once
J gene: TRBJ2-1
CDR3 protein: CASSLWPQQGRVEQFF
CDR3 DNA: TGTGCCAGCAGCTTATGGCCCCAACAGGGGAGGGTTGAGCAGTTCTTC

V gene: TRBV19
D gene: TRBD2
clone size: NA
J gene: TRBJ2-7
CDR3 protein: CASSPWTSGRFEQYF
CDR3 DNA: TGTGCCAGTAGTCCCTGGACTAGCGGGAGATTTGAGCAGTACTTC

V gene: TRBV28
D gene: NA
clone size: NA
J gene: TRBJ2-7
CDR3 protein: CASSLPAHRVTYEQYF
CDR3 DNA: TGTGCCAGCAGTTTACCGGCACACCGAGTGACCTACGAGCAGTACTTC

V gene: TRBV29-1
D gene: NA
clone size: NA
J gene: TRBJ2-7
CDR3 protein: CSVGAVYGTYEQYF
CDR3 DNA: TGCAGCGTTGGAGCCGTATACGGAACCTACGAGCAGTACTTC

V gene: TRBV7-9
D gene: TRBD2
clone size: NA
J gene: TRBJ2-7
CDR3 protein: CASSGLDSYEQYF
CDR3 DNA: TGTGCCAGCAGCGGACTAGATTCCTACGAGCAGTACTTC

V gene: TRBV27
D gene: NA
clone size: once
J gene: TRBJ2-2
CDR3 protein: CASSLLNTGELFF
CDR3 DNA: TGTGCCAGCAGTTTACTGAACACCGGGGAGCTGTTTTTT

V gene: TRBV5-6
D gene: NA
clone size: NA
J gene: TRBJ1-1
CDR3 protein: CASSFSPSEAFF
CDR3 DNA: TGTGCCAGCAGCTTTTCCCCCTCTGAAGCTTTCTTT

V gene: TRBV28
D gene: NA
clone size: NA
J gene: TRBJ2-5
CDR3 protein: CASSSMTIQETQYF
CDR3 DNA: TGTGCCAGCAGCTCAATGACGATACAAGAGACCCAGTACTTC

V gene: TRBV4-2
D gene: TRBD2
clone size: NA
J gene: TRBJ2-1
CDR3 protein: CASSPPSSGLYNEQFF
CDR3 DNA: TGTGCCAGCAGCCCGCCCTCTAGCGGACTATACAATGAGCAGTTCTTC

V gene: TRBV7-9
D gene: NA
clone size: NA
J gene: TRBJ2-1
CDR3 protein: CASRPRQGVTSGIYNEQFF
CDR3 DNA: TGTGCCAGCAGACCCAGACAGGGGGTTACTAGCGGGATTTACAATGAGCAGTTCTTC

V gene: TRBV2
D gene: NA
clone size: NA
J gene: TRBJ2-6
CDR3 protein: CASEGETGANVLTF
CDR3 DNA: TGTGCCTCGGAGGGGGAAACTGGGGCCAACGTCCTGACTTTC

V gene: TRBV19
D gene: NA
clone size: NA
J gene: TRBJ1-1
CDR3 protein: CASSIREMNTEAFF
CDR3 DNA: TGTGCCAGTAGTATTCGGGAAATGAACACTGAAGCTTTCTTT

V gene: TRBV19
D gene: TRBD1
clone size: NA
J gene: TRBJ1-2
CDR3 protein: CASSSGGGYTF
CDR3 DNA: TGTGCCAGTAGTTCAGGGGGTGGCTACACCTTC

V gene: TRBV11-1
D gene: NA
clone size: NA
J gene: TRBJ1-5
CDR3 protein: CASSSDNNQPQHF
CDR3 DNA: TGTGCCAGCAGCTCAGATAACAATCAGCCCCAGCATTTT

V gene: TRBV6-5
D gene: TRBD2
clone size: NA
J gene: TRBJ2-7
CDR3 protein: CASSFDLAGAGEQYF
CDR3 DNA: TGTGCCAGCAGTTTTGACTTAGCGGGAGCGGGAGAGCAGTACTTC

V gene: TRBV30
D gene: NA
clone size: few
J gene: TRBJ1-1
CDR3 protein: CAWSEGRRAFF
CDR3 DNA: TGTGCCTGGAGTGAAGGACGAAGGGCTTTCTTT

V gene: TRBV27
D gene: NA
clone size: NA
J gene: TRBJ2-7
CDR3 protein: CASSLSVGRSYEQYF
CDR3 DNA: TGTGCCAGCAGTTTATCGGTAGGGAGGTCCTACGAGCAGTACTTC

V gene: TRBV5-6
D gene: NA
clone size: NA
J gene: TRBJ2-1
CDR3 protein: CASSFRRDEQFF
CDR3 DNA: TGTGCCAGCAGCTTCCGGAGGGATGAGCAGTTCTTC

V gene: TRBV27
D gene: NA
clone size: NA
J gene: TRBJ2-7
CDR3 protein: CASSLSPGVPYEQYF
CDR3 DNA: TGTGCCAGCAGTTTATCGCCAGGGGTCCCCTACGAGCAGTACTTC

V gene: TRBV19
D gene: NA
clone size: NA
J gene: TRBJ2-7
CDR3 protein: CASSTAIDRDNWSF
CDR3 DNA: TGTGCCAGTAGCACTGCCATCGACCGGGACAACTGGTCCTTC

V gene: TRBV15
D gene: NA
clone size: NA
J gene: TRBJ2-1
CDR3 protein: CATSRDTSLVAKNSYNEQFF
CDR3 DNA: TGTGCCACCAGCAGAGATACGTCACTAGTGGCCAAGAATTCCTACAATGAGCAGTTCTTC

V gene: TRBV7-9
D gene: TRBD2
clone size: NA
J gene: TRBJ2-5
CDR3 protein: CASSLASLAGGPETQYF
CDR3 DNA: TGTGCCAGCAGCTTAGCGAGTCTAGCGGGAGGGCCAGAGACCCAGTACTTC

V gene: TRBV18
D gene: NA
clone size: NA
J gene: TRBJ2-7
CDR3 protein: CASSLWGGLYEQYF
CDR3 DNA: TGTGCCAGCTCTCTCTGGGGGGGGCTCTACGAGCAGTACTTC

V gene: TRBV5-5
D gene: NA
clone size: NA
J gene: TRBJ2-7
CDR3 protein: CASSLVLAYEQYF
CDR3 DNA: TGTGCCAGCAGCTTGGTTCTAGCCTACGAGCAGTACTTC

V gene: TRBV9
D gene: TRBD2
clone size: NA
J gene: TRBJ2-5
CDR3 protein: CASSAPPGGETQYF
CDR3 DNA: TGTGCCAGCAGCGCCCCTCCGGGGGGAGAGACCCAGTACTTC

V gene: TRBV29-1
D gene: NA
clone size: NA
J gene: TRBJ2-2
CDR3 protein: CSVDTGESGELFF
CDR3 DNA: TGCAGCGTTGATACGGGCGAGAGCGGGGAGCTGTTTTTT

V gene: TRBV7-8
D gene: NA
clone size: NA
J gene: TRBJ2-3
CDR3 protein: CASSLALRIRQDTDTQYF
CDR3 DNA: TGTGCCAGCAGCTTAGCCCTCCGGATACGACAAGACACAGATACGCAGTATTTT

V gene: TRBV6-6
D gene: TRBD2
clone size: NA
J gene: TRBJ2-1
CDR3 protein: CASSTSREGPYNEQFF
CDR3 DNA: TGTGCCAGCAGCACCTCGCGGGAGGGACCCTACAATGAGCAGTTCTTC

V gene: TRBV4-2
D gene: NA
clone size: NA
J gene: TRBJ2-7
CDR3 protein: CASSQDLVDEQYF
CDR3 DNA: TGTGCCAGCAGCCAAGATCTGGTGGACGAGCAGTACTTC